The clone carrying this T cell receptor (beta chain) was detected only a few times. Its antigen is unknown. TCRdb passed the 5' RACE reads through MiXCR, listing each CDR3 protein once. The sample contains about 81,000 distinct CDR3 sequences, around 6% of which appear only once. These data come from a study of early T cells in non-severe SARS-CoV-2 infection. In the study overall: Sequencing of unsorted whole blood was done on bulk RNA, leaving chains unpaired. General study findings and limits: Reliance on VDJdb matching favored anti-spike CD8 responses; private and CD4 specificities were missed.

V lost 3 bases to trimming and J lost 4 bases; unmatched junction nucleotides: 18. CDR3 length: 18 amino acids. Germline V gene sequence: CDR1 SQVTM, CDR2 ANQGSEA. The chain couples TRBV29-1 to TRBJ2-3; TRBD2 matches at 8 bases. This TCR was recovered from an adult who was a healthcare worker with PCR-confirmed SARS-CoV-2 infection or an uninfected control (not recorded which). The sample consisted of whole blood. The CDR3 loop is CSVDGRTVAGPHADTQYF. CDR3 DNA sequence: TGCAGCGTTGATGGCAGAACCGTAGCGGGGCCCCACGCAGATACGCAGTATTTT.